This entry is about one T cell receptor (beta chain). Antigen specificity is unknown. The sample is drawn from a study of blood T cell dynamics during melanoma immunotherapy. Study results and caveats: PBMC repertoires of eventual disease-control patients split at W3 into clonality or diversity gains.

Clones were sequenced by immunoSEQ multiplex PCR, and TCRdb holds only the in-frame ones, with some missing. Of over 9,500 clones listed, approximately 89% were seen once; the top ten hold 24%. Trimming cost V 2 bases and J 0 bases, with 10 bases left between them. This CDR3 has 15 residues. Germline V gene sequence: CDR1 KGHSH, CDR2 LQKENI. Time point given: week 3, after first cycle of checkpoint inhibitor. Sampling occurred pretreatment (T0) and at week 3 (W3), after cycle one of checkpoint blockade. At 12 weeks after first infusion, RECIST 1.1 defined response for most patients. This chain joins TRBV18 and TRBJ1-1; D possibly corresponds to TRBD1 (5 bases). The clonotype was recovered from a human donor with melanoma. The material sequenced was blood, taken from a patient treated with checkpoint blockade. The CDR3 is CASSPGGPMNTEAFF. The CDR3 nucleotides read TGTGCCAGCTCACCAGGGGGACCAATGAACACTGAAGCTTTCTTT.